This passage covers 9 T cell receptor beta chains from one sample sequenced in a study of regulatory T cells in long-lasting Graves disease. Arm-PCR of CDR3 regions and iRepertoire HTBI primers were the basis on which TCR beta libraries were built. TCRdb analysed the multiplex PCR reads with MiXCR anew, one entry per CDR3 protein. The sample includes about 460,000 distinct CDR3 sequences, roughly 15% of them seen just once. This sample's time point: newly diagnosed GD, antithyroid drugs for less than 3 months. PBMCs provided the RNA from which the TCR library was made. These sequences were also reported in another study, on T cells in Graves' hyperthyroidism and ophthalmopathy.

The sequencing used peripheral blood mononuclear cells (PBMCs), collected at new diagnosis, from a patient treated with antithyroid drugs. The source of these receptors is a woman aged 45-59 years with Graves disease.

The chain uses TRBV6-2 or TRBV6-3 and TRBJ2-6, with 10 bases lining up with TRBD1. The CDR3 is made up of 18 amino acids. J was trimmed by 0 bases and V by 0 bases; bases with no gene match: 2. CDR1 MNHEY and CDR2 SVGEGT come from the germline V gene. As DNA, the CDR3 is TGTGCCAGCAGTTACTCGGGACAGGGGTTCTCTGGGGCCAACGTCCTGACTTTC. This encodes CASSYSGQGFSGANVLTF.

With regard to this clonotype: This may be a read error: a much more frequent sequence differs by one nucleotide. This chain uses TRBV30 with TRBJ1-2; D is unclear. Deletions cut 8 bases from V and 5 bases from J, with 12 bases between. There are 11 residues in the CDR3. CDR1 and CDR2 (germline): GTSNPN, SVGIG (reference sequence). CDR3 coding DNA: TGTGCCGGGTGGCAAATGTATGGCTACACCTTC. It yields the protein CAGWQMYGYTF. Drawing the rest from reference TRBV30 and TRBJ1-2, the complete variable domain is SQTIHQWPATLVQPVGSPLSLECTVEGTSNPNLYWYRQAAGRGLQLLFYSVGIGQISSEVPQNLSASRPQDRQFILSSKKLLLSDSGFYLCAGWQMYGYTFGSGTRLTVV.

Worth noting for this clonotype: A much larger clone is a single base away; this may be a read error. The chain couples TRBV20-1 to TRBJ1-4; 9 bases map to TRBD1. Germline V CDR1 and CDR2: DFQATT, SNEGSKA (reference sequence). Unmatched junction bases numbered 6, after V lost 5 bases and J lost 5 bases. This CDR3 is 14 amino acids long. CDR3 nucleotides: TGCAGTGCTTGGGCGGGGACAGGGAATGAAAAACTGTTTTTT. It specifies CSAWAGTGNEKLFF.

This clonotype came up many times. The CDR3 loop is CAWSFGLAGENVGELFF. CDR3 in DNA: TGTGCCTGGAGTTTCGGACTAGCGGGAGAAAATGTCGGGGAGCTGTTTTTT. The chain employs TRBV30 and TRBJ2-2, with TRBD2 identical over 13 bases. Germline-derived CDR1 and CDR2 are GTSNPN and SVGIG (reference sequence). The CDR3 length is 17 residues. V was pared by 2 bases and J by 7 bases, with 10 bases of the junction left unmatched.

Ten or more counts support this clonotype. V usage is TRBV11-1 and J usage is TRBJ2-5; D is perhaps TRBD2 (5 bases). Germline CDR1 is SGHAT and CDR2 is FQDESV (reference sequence). V lost 4 bases and J 5 bases, leaving 8 bases between the germline ends. The CDR3 is 12 residues long. CDR3 nucleotides: TGTGCCAGCAGCTCTCGCGGGGAGACCCAGTACTTC. Amino acid sequence: CASSSRGETQYF.

For this clonotype: This may come from a read error, since a much larger clone is one base off. V and J are TRBV3-1 and TRBJ2-5, with 7 bases identical to TRBD1. Germline loops: CDR1 LGHDT, CDR2 YNNKEL (reference sequence). There are 17 residues in the CDR3. Here the CDR3 reads CDSSQERWDRAQETQYF. The CDR3 DNA follows: TGTGACAGCAGCCAAGAACGTTGGGACAGAGCACAAGAGACCCAGTACTTC.

This clonotype was detected many times. This chain connects TRBV9 to TRBJ2-5; TRBD1 is a possible D gene (5 bases). Germline values: CDR1 SGDLS, CDR2 YYNGEE. Trimming cost V 0 bases and J 5 bases, with 5 bases left between them. The CDR3 covers 12 residues. The CDR3 sequence: CASSVEGETQYF. The CDR3 coding sequence is TGTGCCAGCAGCGTAGAGGGGGAGACCCAGTACTTC. Together with reference TRBV9 and TRBJ2-5, the CDR3 gives the full variable domain: DSGVTQTPKHLITATGQRVTLRCSPRSGDLSVYWYQQSLDQGLQFLIQYYNGEERAKGNILERFSAQQFPDLHSELNLSSLELGDSALYFCASSVEGETQYFGPGTRLLVL.

The chain has TRBV28 and TRBJ2-7; 9 nucleotides align to TRBD2. CDR3 length equals 13 residues. V lost 9 bases, J lost 3 bases, and 6 bases stayed unmatched. Germline CDR1 reads MDHEN; CDR2 reads SYDVKM. The CDR3 region is CASQREDHYEQYF. CDR3 nucleotide sequence: TGTGCCAGTCAGCGGGAGGATCACTACGAGCAGTACTTC.

Remarks on this clonotype: Without the conserved terminal phenylalanine or tryptophan, this CDR3 likely stems from a read error. V usage is TRBV5-1 and J usage is TRBJ2-5, with D possibly matching TRBD1 (5 bases). The CDR3 length is 12 residues. Per the germline V gene, CDR1 is SGHRS and CDR2 is YFSETQ. V gave up 4 bases and J gave up 2 bases, with 6 bases separating them. The CDR3 nucleotides read TGCGCCAGCAGCAGGGGACAAGAGACCCAGTACCTC. This sequence encodes CASSRGQETQYL.